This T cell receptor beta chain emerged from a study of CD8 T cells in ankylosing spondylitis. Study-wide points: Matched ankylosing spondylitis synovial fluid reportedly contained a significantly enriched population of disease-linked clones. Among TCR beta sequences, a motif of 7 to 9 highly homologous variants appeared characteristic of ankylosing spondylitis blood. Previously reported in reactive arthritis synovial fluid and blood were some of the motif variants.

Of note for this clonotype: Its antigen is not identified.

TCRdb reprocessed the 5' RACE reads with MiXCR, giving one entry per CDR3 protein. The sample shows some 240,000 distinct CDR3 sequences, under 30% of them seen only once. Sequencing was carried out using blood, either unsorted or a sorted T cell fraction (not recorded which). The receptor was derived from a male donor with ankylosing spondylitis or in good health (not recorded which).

Written as DNA, the CDR3 is TGTGCCAGCAATTATCAGGGAGGCTACGAGCAGTACTTC. This codes for CASNYQGGYEQYF. The chain couples TRBV25-1 to TRBJ2-7, with TRBD2 as a possible D gene (6 bases). The CDR3 totals 13 residues. V gave up 7 bases and J gave up 3 bases, with 13 bases separating them. Germline values: CDR1 MGHDK, CDR2 SYGVNS.